Each of the 18 T cell receptor beta chains below was sequenced from the same sample in a study of shared clonotypes between healthy human individuals. TCRdb's copy holds only in-frame clones and misses some; the assay was immunoSEQ multiplex PCR. The sample holds a few million clones, around 90% seen once. The sequencing sample was made of naive CD4+ T cells from PBMCs. Subset given: CD45RA+ positively selected. These TCRs come from a man between 18 and 35 years old in good health. Some clones in this sample may be carry-over from other donors' samples.

This clone was recorded a few times. This chain connects TRBV4-2 to TRBJ1-2; D unclear. The CDR3 has 15 residues. Trimming removed 4 bases at V and 0 bases at J, with 12 bases between. Germline values: CDR1 LGHNA, CDR2 YNFKEQ. The DNA for the CDR3 is TGTGCCAGCAGCCTAAACGCCCGTCCTAACTATGGCTACACCTTC. It yields the protein CASSLNARPNYGYTF.

V and J are TRBV4-2 and TRBJ1-5; TRBD1 is a possible D gene (5 bases). Deletions cut 4 bases from V and 2 bases from J, with 12 bases between. This CDR3 is 15 amino acids long. Germline assignment: CDR1 LGHNA and CDR2 YNFKEQ. CDR3 DNA: TGTGCCAGCAGCCCTGAGGGGCCCGGCAATCAGCCCCAGCATTTT. It is translated as CASSPEGPGNQPQHF.

The rearrangement joins TRBV7-2 to TRBJ1-1; D unclear. Germline CDR1 and CDR2: SGHTA and FQGNSA. This CDR3 has 14 residues. The germline V and J ends were trimmed by 2 bases and 4 bases, with 11 bases remaining between them. CDR3 nucleotide sequence: TGTGCCAGCAGCTTAAGGTGGGGTGGCACTGAAGCTTTCTTT. It encodes CASSLRWGGTEAFF.

The genes are TRBV9 and TRBJ2-5; D call uncertain. V was trimmed by 4 bases and J by 5 bases, leaving 18 bases between them. The CDR3 contains 15 residues. Germline V gene lookup returns CDR1 SGDLS and CDR2 YYNGEE. The CDR3 DNA reads as TGTGCCAGCAGCCCTCGGAGCCTTATTTCTGAGACCCAGTACTTC. It is translated as CASSPRSLISETQYF.

The gene calls are TRBV11-3 and TRBJ2-2; 7 nucleotides line up with TRBD1. Germline V gene lookup returns CDR1 SGHNT and CDR2 YENEEA. The CDR3 is made up of 15 amino acids. Trimming took 5 bases from V and 6 from J; bases not matched to a gene: 9. The CDR3 bases are TGTGCCAGCAGCCCACCGGGACAGAGGGCCGGGGAGCTGTTTTTT. Translated, it gives CASSPPGQRAGELFF.

This clone was observed at least ten times. V usage is TRBV11-2 and J usage is TRBJ2-1; 7 bases are a match to TRBD2. The CDR3 extends over 13 amino acids. V gave up 5 bases and J gave up 8 bases; unmatched junction bases: 6. Germline V gene lookup returns CDR1 SGHAT and CDR2 FQNNGV. The CDR3 spells CASSRGLVDEQFF. As DNA, the CDR3 is TGTGCCAGCAGCCGCGGACTAGTGGATGAGCAGTTCTTC. Supplemented by reference TRBV11-2 and TRBJ2-1, the full variable domain reads EAGVAQSPRYKIIEKRQSVAFWCNPISGHATLYWYQQILGQGPKLLIQFQNNGVVDDSQLPKDRFSAERLKGVDSTLKIQPAKLEDSAVYLCASSRGLVDEQFFGPGTRLTVL.

The CDR3 spells CSVEDLRRRGDEAFF. CDR3 nucleotides: TGCAGCGTTGAAGATCTTCGTCGGAGGGGGGATGAAGCTTTCTTT. The chain is built from TRBV29-1 and TRBJ1-1, with D possibly matching TRBD1 (6 bases). This CDR3 is 15 amino acids long. V lost 0 bases to trimming and J lost 7 bases, with 18 bases between them. Germline V CDR1 and CDR2: SQVTM, ANQGSEA.

V is TRBV27 and J is TRBJ1-2; TRBD1 matches at 9 bases. In germline, CDR1 is MNHEY, CDR2 SMNVEV (reference sequence). Losses at the gene ends were 6 bases for V and 4 bases for J; bases not matched to a gene: 12. This CDR3 has 16 residues. DNA for the CDR3: TGTGCCAGCAGCTCTGCGGGACAGGGTTCAATCTATGGCTACACCTTC. It specifies CASSSAGQGSIYGYTF.

This clone was seen just once. This chain uses TRBV5-1 with TRBJ1-1, with TRBD1 matching over 12 bases. Germline CDR1 reads SGHRS; CDR2 reads YFSETQ. V lost 4 bases, J lost 0 bases, and 7 bases stayed unmatched. The CDR3 loop spans 17 amino acids. The CDR3 protein is CASSQGQGAPMNTEAFF. In DNA form, the CDR3 reads TGCGCCAGCAGCCAGGGACAGGGGGCCCCCATGAACACTGAAGCTTTCTTT.

The chain combines TRBV28 with TRBJ1-4; 8 bases map to TRBD1. V was clipped by 5 bases and J by 4 bases; unmatched bases: 0. The CDR3 is 13 amino acids. Germline V gene sequence: CDR1 MDHEN, CDR2 SYDVKM. The CDR3 sequence is CASSTGGNEKLFF. The CDR3 nucleotides read TGTGCCAGCAGTACAGGGGGTAATGAAAAACTGTTTTTT.

The rearrangement uses TRBV5-1 and TRBJ2-5, with D possibly being TRBD1 (6 bases). Trimming shortened V by 2 bases and J by 1 base, and 12 bases separated the two germline ends. CDR1 is SGHRS and CDR2 is YFSETQ in the germline V gene. This CDR3 contains 15 residues. This CDR3 is CASSFGQPGQETQYF. The CDR3 region has the DNA TGCGCCAGCAGCTTCGGACAGCCCGGCCAAGAGACCCAGTACTTC.

The chain carries TRBV5-1 and TRBJ2-2; 8 nucleotides align to TRBD1. The germline V gene has CDR1 SGHRS and CDR2 YFSETQ. CDR3 size: 14 residues. Trimming took 5 bases from V and 4 from J; bases not matched to a gene: 4. The DNA of the CDR3 is TGCGCCAGCAGGGACAGGGTGACCACCGGGGAGCTGTTTTTT. Translation gives CASRDRVTTGELFF.

V gene TRBV12-2 combines with J gene TRBJ2-5. TRBV12-2 is listed as a pseudogene. This CDR3 has 15 amino acids. Here the CDR3 DNA reads TGTGCAAGTCGCTCCAAAGGTATAGGCGCCGAGACCCAGTACTTC. It encodes CASRSKGIGAETQYF.

This chain connects TRBV5-4 to TRBJ2-3; D not certain. Germline loops: CDR1 SGHNT, CDR2 YYREEE (reference sequence). CDR3 length: 14 amino acids. The V end lost 4 bases, the J end lost 2 bases, and 11 bases lay between the germline ends. CDR3 protein: CASSRRLDTDTQYF. CDR3 DNA sequence: TGTGCCAGCAGCCGACGACTGGACACAGATACGCAGTATTTT.

V gene TRBV7-9 combines with J gene TRBJ2-7; TRBD1 agrees at 8 bases. The CDR3 has 15 amino acids. Germline lookup yields CDR1 SEHNR and CDR2 FQNEAQ (reference sequence). The V gene end was trimmed by 0 bases and the J gene end by 2 bases; junction bases not matched to a gene: 3. CDR3 loop: CASSLAPGQAYEQYF. The CDR3 bases are TGTGCCAGCAGCTTAGCCCCGGGACAGGCCTACGAGCAGTACTTC.

The J gene is TRBJ1-5, the V gene TRBV6-4, with a possible D match to TRBD1 (5 bases). Looked up from germline, CDR1 is MRHNA and CDR2 is SNTAGT. This CDR3 has 14 amino acids. Trimming took 4 bases from V and 7 from J, leaving 14 bases between them. The CDR3 bases are TGTGCCAGCAGTGCTGAGTGGGGGAGGCAGCCCCAGCATTTT. Protein sequence: CASSAEWGRQPQHF.

The chain employs TRBV7-2 and TRBJ2-4; tentative D call: TRBD1 (5 bases). Per germline, CDR1 SGHTA and CDR2 FQGNSA. V gave up 5 bases and J gave up 8 bases, with 13 bases separating them. The CDR3 consists of 13 residues. The DNA of the CDR3 is TGTGCCAGCAGCGTTAGGGGTGCAGACATTCAGTACTTC. Translated: CASSVRGADIQYF.

V and J are TRBV14 and TRBJ1-2, with unresolved D. Germline V gene lookup returns CDR1 SGHDN and CDR2 FVKESK. This CDR3 is 14 amino acids long. Trimming removed 1 base from V and 0 bases from J, with 6 bases in between. CDR3 loop: CASSQAGTNYGYTF. DNA for the CDR3: TGTGCCAGCAGCCAAGCGGGGACTAACTATGGCTACACCTTC.